This TCR beta chain is drawn from a study of shared clonotypes between healthy human individuals (dated by TCRdb to about 2020). With respect to the entire study: The cohort included three men and two women between 18 and 49 years of age. Per donor, three plates each were used for CD4 naive and CD4 memory, two for CD8 naive, and one for CD8 memory. To estimate repertoire size and how much clonotypes are shared between individuals, the study performed deep sequencing of blood TCR repertoires from a few healthy adults. To increase sequencing depth and limit assay-specific biases, different laboratories used diverse techniques to prepare libraries and sequence TCR repertoires. Per donor, leukapheresis produced somewhere between about 0.85 and 8.9 billion PBMCs. Overall results and qualifications from the work: The genetic and exposure-history diversity represented was limited by the small number of donors. Compared with non-shared clonotypes, the clonotypes found in all four sorted-subset donors had higher generation probabilities. Estimated clonotype richness was generally larger for naive than for memory subsets. Rarefaction of sorted-subset datasets indicated incomplete sequencing despite the large sequencing depth. Only blood was sampled, and tissue TCR repertoires likely differ from those in blood. Based on pairwise subsampling, the degree of clonotype sharing among donors was expected to be affected by sequencing depth. About 5% of naive CD4, 3.5% of naive CD8, approximately 2% of memory CD4, and about 0.4% of memory CD8 clonotypes were shared across a few donors.

This clone has more than one count but fewer than ten. What this receptor recognizes is not known. Base quality data are lacking; no much larger clone is found one base away. Using the deep immunoSEQ assay, TCR CDR3 regions were amplified from genomic DNA by multiplex PCR. Extracted genomic DNA from each cell subset was distributed evenly across all wells of several immunoSEQ 96-well plates, and each plate was treated as a replicate. For sorted subsets, around 200 ng genomic DNA, equal to 30,000 or so T cell genomes, was loaded into each replicate PCR. The purified libraries were quantified using a Qubit 3.0 fluorometer, sized with a Bioanalyzer 2100, and then quantified again using the KAPA Library Quantification kit. Every immunoSEQ 96-well plate was sequenced on a separate single-read 150-cycle Illumina NextSeq 550 flow cell. In the paper's pipeline: Because the immunoSEQ output held only junctional sequences and lacked quality scores, the filtering could not match the filtering applied to full-length reads. Sequences were annotated with PyIR, a Python wrapper for IgBLAST v1.9, and V/J genes and CDR3 were assigned using IMGT germline references. Any read was removed if the V/J assignment was weak (E-value above 1e-6), the CDR3 was missing, or the read contained stop codons, out-of-frame junctions, or ambiguous translated residues. V3J clonotypes were defined as sequences sharing the same inferred V gene, J gene, and CDR3 amino acid sequence. Percentage overlap between repertoires was calculated by dividing the number of shared unique clonotypes by the size of the smaller repertoire. RTK rarefaction, the Chao1 estimator, and Recon v2.1 estimates of unobserved clonotypes were used to assess repertoire richness. Generation probabilities were computed with OLGA for all TCRbeta clonotypes obtained by the gDNA method from several donors. Held by TCRdb, this immuneACCESS table contains in-frame sequences only and omits some clones. Under half of the omission traces to an unresolved V gene where checked; the cause of the rest is unknown. That table is the source of V, J and clone size, and D and trimming were worked out from the DNA. The sample contains about 990,000 clones, 78% of them found a single time. Roughly 0.57% of the sample is taken by the ten largest.

Donors were healthy HIV-negative adults with no recently reported acute infections or vaccinations. Every donor was a Caucasian adult residing in Nashville, Tennessee, USA. CD4+ T cells were enriched by magnetic negative selection; naive cells were then positively selected on CD45RA, and the negative fraction formed the memory subset. After blood collection by leukapheresis, PBMCs were isolated using Ficoll-Histopaque density gradient centrifugation and then cryopreserved in the vapor phase of liquid nitrogen. Purity and quantity of every magnetically sorted T cell population were checked by analytical flow cytometry. From each sorted fraction, genomic DNA was isolated and quantified by UV absorbance on a Nanodrop 2000c. This TCR derives from a man younger than 35 in good health. Some clones in this sample may be carry-over from other donors' samples. Sequencing input: memory CD4+ T cells from PBMCs. The meaning of the sample's cell subset or site label: CD45RA-negative fraction.

The CDR3 is CSTRQGSAGYTF. The nucleotide sequence reads TGCAGCACCCGACAGGGCTCCGCTGGCTACACCTTC. The V and J genes are TRBV29-1 and TRBJ1-2; 7 central nucleotides agree with TRBD1. Counted from cysteine to phenylalanine, this CDR3 has 12 amino acids. Here the CDR3 DNA is all that survives: 36 bases in frame from base 1. CDR1 SQVTM and CDR2 ANQGSEA were looked up in the germline V gene. The junction shows trimming of 8 bases on V and 7 bases on J, and the gene matches do not reach 10 bases of it.